A selection of T cell receptor beta chains follows, all from one sample in a study of neurological immune-mediated disorders. Each CDR3 protein gets one entry after TCRdb re-called the 5' RACE reads with MiXCR. Counted here are 81,000 or so distinct CDR3 sequences, around 4.6% occurring once; the ten biggest clones make up around 2.2%. Sequencing was performed on PBMCs. These receptors were taken from a woman in her thirties with multiple sclerosis. CDR3s include the opening cysteine and the closing phenylalanine or tryptophan. D genes are given only for firm matches. The size of a clone is reported for some rows only, either as once, few or many, or as a class for expanded clones.

CDR3nt	CDR3aa	v_gene	abundance	d_gene	j_gene
TGTGCCAGCAGCCCAGCGGGGACTAGCGGGAGGACTGAGCAGTTCTTC	CASSPAGTSGRTEQFF	TRBV7-8	many	TRBD2	TRBJ2-1
TGCGCCAGCAGCTCCGACGGAAAGAACTATGGCTACACCTTC	CASSSDGKNYGYTF	TRBV5-1	many	.	TRBJ1-2
TGCGCCAGCAGCTTGGCCGCTACAACTAATGAAAAACTGTTTTTT	CASSLAATTNEKLFF	TRBV5-1	many	.	TRBJ1-4
TGTGCCAGCAGCTTAGAAGGACTAGCGGGAGCTGAGCAGTTCTTC	CASSLEGLAGAEQFF	TRBV7-2	many	TRBD2	TRBJ2-1
TGCGCCAGCAGCTTAGGAACTCAGGAGGAGACCCAGTACTTC	CASSLGTQEETQYF	TRBV5-1	many	.	TRBJ2-5
TGTGCCAGCAGCCTTAACCTTGTCGAGCAGTACTTC	CASSLNLVEQYF	TRBV14	few	.	TRBJ2-7
TGCAGTGCCTACGATCAGGTCAGGGGGTTGACTGAAGCTTTCTTT	CSAYDQVRGLTEAFF	TRBV20-1	many	TRBD1	TRBJ1-1
TGCGCCAGCAGCTTCACTAGCGGCAGGTACAATGAGCAGTTCTTC	CASSFTSGRYNEQFF	TRBV5-1	few	TRBD2	TRBJ2-1
TGCAGTGCTAGAGATTTCAGGCAAGAGACCCAGTACTTC	CSARDFRQETQYF	TRBV20-1	many	.	TRBJ2-5
TGTGCCAGCAGCTTAGCGAGACAGTTAGAGAGGGGCTACACCTTC	CASSLARQLERGYTF	TRBV7-2	many	.	TRBJ1-2
TGCGCCAGCAGCTTGATGGACAGGGAAGAGACCCAGTACTTC	CASSLMDREETQYF	TRBV5-1	few	TRBD1	TRBJ2-5
TGTGCCAGCAGTGCCGGGACAGTGAACACCGGGGAGCTGTTTTTT	CASSAGTVNTGELFF	TRBV12-3/TRBV12-4	many	TRBD1	TRBJ2-2
TGCGCCAGCAGCTTGCTCGGCAGGGGGCGAGGCACCGGGGAGCTGTTTTTT	CASSLLGRGRGTGELFF	TRBV5-1	many	TRBD1	TRBJ2-2
TGCGCCAGCAGCTTGCGGGAAATCGGACAGGGACGGAATGAGCAGTTCTTC	CASSLREIGQGRNEQFF	TRBV5-1	many	TRBD1	TRBJ2-1
TGCAGTGCTAGTCCGGGACAGGACTACGAGCAGTACTTC	CSASPGQDYEQYF	TRBV20-1	.	TRBD1	TRBJ2-7
TGCGCCAGCAGCTTGGTCCCCACTCGGCCAGATACGCAGTATTTT	CASSLVPTRPDTQYF	TRBV5-1	few	.	TRBJ2-3
TGTGCCAGCAGTTACCGCGCGGGAGGGCCCAAGGACAATGAGCAGTTCTTC	CASSYRAGGPKDNEQFF	TRBV6-2/TRBV6-3	many	TRBD2	TRBJ2-1
TGCAGCGCTCGACGGGACAGGGGGCTTGATACGCAGTATTTT	CSARRDRGLDTQYF	TRBV29-1	many	TRBD1	TRBJ2-3
TGCGCCAGCAGCCAGACCAGGGAAGGTCGAGATACGCAGTATTTT	CASSQTREGRDTQYF	TRBV5-1	.	.	TRBJ2-3
TGCAGTGCTGAGCGGGGAGTAGATACGCAGTATTTT	CSAERGVDTQYF	TRBV20-1	many	TRBD2	TRBJ2-3
TGCGCCAGCAGCTTGATCTCCCTCGGGAGGGCCGGCCTGAACACTGAAGCTTTCTTT	CASSLISLGRAGLNTEAFF	TRBV5-1	many	.	TRBJ1-1
TGTGCCAGCAGCTTGGAGGCGGGAAGGGAGACCCAGTACTTC	CASSLEAGRETQYF	TRBV5-5	many	.	TRBJ2-5
TGTGCCAGCAGTGCCTACAGGGGGTTCACCGGGGAGCTGTTTTTT	CASSAYRGFTGELFF	TRBV12-3/TRBV12-4	.	TRBD1	TRBJ2-2
TGTGCCAGCAGCTTAGGGCGGGGCACCGATTCACCCCTCCACTTT	CASSLGRGTDSPLHF	TRBV7-9	many	.	TRBJ1-6
TGCAGTGCTAGAGCCCACAGGGGCTCCTACAATGAGCAGTTCTTC	CSARAHRGSYNEQFF	TRBV20-1	many	TRBD1	TRBJ2-1
TGCAGCGTCCTCAGGGGGGAGGATGGGGCCAACGTCCTGACTTTC	CSVLRGEDGANVLTF	TRBV29-1	.	.	TRBJ2-6
TGTGCCAGCAGCGGTACCGGACAGGGGAAGAACTATGGCTACACCTTC	CASSGTGQGKNYGYTF	TRBV9	many	TRBD1	TRBJ1-2
TGTGCCATCAGTGAACAACAGGGTTTCCACGAGCAGTACTTC	CAISEQQGFHEQYF	TRBV10-3	.	.	TRBJ2-7
TGCGCCAGCAGCTTGGGGACAGGGGATGCCAATGAGCAGTTCTTC	CASSLGTGDANEQFF	TRBV5-1	many	TRBD1	TRBJ2-1
TGCGCCAGCAGCTTGGGGGACAGGGGGCGAGGGACTGAAGCTTTCTTT	CASSLGDRGRGTEAFF	TRBV5-1	many	TRBD1	TRBJ1-1
TGTGCCAGCAGTCTCACCTACGAGCAGTACTTC	CASSLTYEQYF	TRBV28	many	.	TRBJ2-7
TGTGCCAGCAGTTTAGATCCAGGGGGTCTAGTCCACAATGAGCAGTTCTTC	CASSLDPGGLVHNEQFF	TRBV12-3/TRBV12-4	many	TRBD1	TRBJ2-1
TGTGCCATCTCCCGGGGGGGCCCGAACACAGATACGCAGTATTTT	CAISRGGPNTDTQYF	TRBV10-3	many	TRBD2	TRBJ2-3
TGCAGTGCGATCTCCCTAGCGGGGGGCTACAATGAGCAGTTCTTC	CSAISLAGGYNEQFF	TRBV20-1	.	TRBD2	TRBJ2-1
TGTGCCACCAGGTCCAGCGGGGGGGCCGGGAATGAGCAGTTCTTC	CATRSSGGAGNEQFF	TRBV24-1	many	TRBD2	TRBJ2-1